Listed below are T cell receptor beta chains from one sample, sequenced in a study of blood T cell repertoires in COVID-19. The repertoire was sequenced with immunoSEQ multiplex PCR; TCRdb's copy has only in-frame clones and lacks some. The sample has roughly 75,000 clones, roughly nine tenths seen once. Sequencing used peripheral blood. These receptors were collected from a man aged 80 or over in a cohort sampled during active COVID-19. Both conserved end residues are part of each CDR3.

V	CDR3
TRBV14	CASSQRGGHSPLHF
TRBV12-5	CASGLTSGPTGELFF
TRBV19	CASTPTTGRGGYTF
TRBV7-2	CASSYTWTSTEAFF
TRBV28	CASSFFGGYGYTF
TRBV7-9	CASSSQGAEAFF
TRBV7-8	CASSTSGGRTGELFF
TRBV12-3/TRBV12-4	CASSTTGLSPLHF
TRBV11-2	CASSPGQPAEAFF
TRBV2	CAALRETGANSPLHF
TRBV28	CASSSPGSNQPQHF
TRBV7-9	CASSLEGFPGELFF
TRBV28	CASTRQGTAFF